Presented here are 5 T cell receptor beta chains from one specimen sequenced in a study of blood T cell repertoires in COVID-19. TCRdb's copy holds only in-frame clones and misses some; the assay was immunoSEQ multiplex PCR. The table shows 65,000 to 90,000 clones, with 70% to 85% occurring only once. Material: peripheral blood. The receptors stem from a man in his 60s with active or convalescent COVID-19.

This chain joins TRBV28 and TRBJ1-2, with D unclear. Trimming took 2 bases from V and 9 from J, leaving 10 bases between them. The CDR3 has 12 residues. CDR1 is MDHEN and CDR2 is SYDVKM in the germline V gene. This CDR3 is CASSLGPPSYTF. The CDR3 DNA reads as TGTGCCAGCAGTTTAGGCCCTCCGAGCTACACCTTC.

This clone was counted once. The rearrangement uses TRBV7-2 and TRBJ1-1; 8 bases agree with TRBD1. The J segment lost 1 base and the V segment lost 5 bases, leaving 3 bases of the junction unmatched. The CDR3 length is 14 residues. Germline CDR1 SGHTA, CDR2 FQGNSA. In DNA, the CDR3 is TGTGCCAGCAGCGCCAGGGGGCAGAACACTGAAGCTTTCTTT. Its translation is CASSARGQNTEAFF.

The chain recombines TRBV18 with TRBJ2-7, with TRBD1 matching 7 bases. J lost 0 bases, V lost 4 bases, and 9 bases had no gene match. The CDR3 has 16 amino acids. Germline lookup yields CDR1 KGHSH and CDR2 LQKENI. The CDR3 protein is CASSLETGVLSYEQYF. The CDR3 region has the DNA TGTGCCAGCTCACTTGAAACAGGGGTCCTCTCCTACGAGCAGTACTTC.

The chain is built from TRBV7-9 and TRBJ1-1, with D perhaps matching TRBD1 (5 bases). The ends were cut back, 5 bases at V and 1 base at J, with 14 bases in the middle. CDR1 is SEHNR and CDR2 is FQNEAQ in the germline V gene (reference sequence). This CDR3 region has 15 residues. The CDR3 DNA reads TGTGCCAGCAGCCCCCCAAATAGGGGGAACACTGAAGCTTTCTTT. The encoded protein is CASSPPNRGNTEAFF.

This chain links TRBV7-3 with TRBJ1-5, with a weak D call TRBD1 (6 bases). Trimming shortened V by 5 bases and J by 4 bases, and 9 bases separated the two germline ends. CDR1 and CDR2 (germline): SGHTA, FQGTGA. The CDR3 runs 13 residues. The CDR3 reads CASSQDRNQPQHF. The CDR3, as DNA: TGTGCCAGCAGCCAAGACAGGAATCAGCCCCAGCATTTT.